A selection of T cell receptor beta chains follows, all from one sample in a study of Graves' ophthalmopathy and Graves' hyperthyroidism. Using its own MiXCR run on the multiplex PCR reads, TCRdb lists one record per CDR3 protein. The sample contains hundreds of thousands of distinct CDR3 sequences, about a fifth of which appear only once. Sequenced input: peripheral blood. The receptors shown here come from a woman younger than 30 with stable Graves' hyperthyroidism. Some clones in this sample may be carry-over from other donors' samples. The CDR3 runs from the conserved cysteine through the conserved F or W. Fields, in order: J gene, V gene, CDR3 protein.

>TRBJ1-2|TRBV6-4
CASSAKGGHGYTF
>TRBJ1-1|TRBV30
CAWNRNEAFF
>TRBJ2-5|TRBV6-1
CASGPGQGETQYF
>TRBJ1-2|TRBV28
CASSPGQIRWGYTF
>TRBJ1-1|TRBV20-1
CSAIPRQEKILWEACF
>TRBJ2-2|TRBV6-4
CASSDGQGDTGELFF
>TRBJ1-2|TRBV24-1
CATSDDRGANGYTF
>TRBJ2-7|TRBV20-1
CSARATATYEQYF
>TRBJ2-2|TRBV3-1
CASSWLGNSNTGELFF
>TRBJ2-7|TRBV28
CASIGTSGRYEQYF
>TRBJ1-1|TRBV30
CAWSVLGMRGGIGEAFF
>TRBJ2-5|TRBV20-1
CSAPGKTETQYF
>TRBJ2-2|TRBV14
CASSHLGQANTGELFF
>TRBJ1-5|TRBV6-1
CASSEDGRDQPQHF
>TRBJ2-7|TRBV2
CASMGVRGHYEQYF
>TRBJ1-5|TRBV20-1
CSASGQGGNQPQHF
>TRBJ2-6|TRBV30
CAWSVGSGANVLTF
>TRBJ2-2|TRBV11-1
CASSSPGTGERTGELFF
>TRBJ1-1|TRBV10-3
CAISAGQDTEAFF
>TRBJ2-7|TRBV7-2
CASSPYGPGPYEQYF
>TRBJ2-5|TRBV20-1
CSARAWTDQETQYF
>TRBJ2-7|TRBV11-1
CASSLSDSGSYEQYF
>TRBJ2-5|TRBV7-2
CASSTRAGWGETQYF
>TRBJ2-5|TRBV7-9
CASSLRDTQETQYF
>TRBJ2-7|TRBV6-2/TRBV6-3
CASSFRLAGEGEQYF
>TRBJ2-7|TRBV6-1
CASSSQGFRYF
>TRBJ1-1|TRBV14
CASSQGGRHTEAFF
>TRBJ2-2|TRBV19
CASSKGQGTSSTGELFF
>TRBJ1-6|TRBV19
CASSIGAVRQQSSYNSPLHF
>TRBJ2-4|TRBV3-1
CASSQGGGRGRKNIQYF
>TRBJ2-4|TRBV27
CASSLNPAVKNIQYF
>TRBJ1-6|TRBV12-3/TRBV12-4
CASSPSEGKVSPLHF
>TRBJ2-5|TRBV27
CASSLSIEETQYF
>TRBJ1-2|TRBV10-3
CAISESRRTVNYGYTF
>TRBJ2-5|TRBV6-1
CASGTGTDQETQYF
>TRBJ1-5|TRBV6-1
CASTSYSNQPQHF